The 15 T cell receptor beta chains below come from one sample, sequenced in a study of T-cell reconstitution after alpha-beta-depleted transplantation in children. Unique molecular identifiers were incorporated when the TCRbeta library was constructed. One entry per CDR3 protein, called by TCRdb with MiXCR from the PCR reads. Of approximately 88,000 distinct CDR3 sequences in the sample, 10% to 15% were seen once. Material: PBMCs from the stem cell graft donor, obtained from the stem cell graft. These receptors all stem from a human donor who donated a stem cell graft to a child with inherited bone marrow failure.

This clonotype came up once. The rearrangement joins TRBV29-1 to TRBJ2-2; 12 bases align to TRBD2. Unmatched junction bases numbered 2, after V lost 5 bases and J lost 1 base. Germline CDR1 SQVTM, CDR2 ANQGSEA. The CDR3 contains 15 residues. This CDR3 reads CSVRLAGENTGELFF. As DNA, the CDR3 is TGCAGCGTTCGACTAGCGGGAGAGAACACCGGGGAGCTGTTTTTT.

The chain is built from TRBV4-2 and TRBJ2-7; D uncertain. CDR3 length: 13 amino acids. V was clipped by 8 bases and J by 6 bases, with 17 bases between them. CDR1 and CDR2 (germline): LGHNA, YNFKEQ. CDR3 loop: CASGPGPPCEQYF. CDR3 DNA: TGTGCCAGCGGCCCCGGGCCCCCCTGCGAGCAGTACTTC.

This clonotype was observed at least ten times. The gene calls are TRBV7-2 and TRBJ2-7; a weak D match, TRBD2 (6 bases). The germline gives CDR1 SGHTA, CDR2 FQGNSA. CDR3 length equals 15 residues. The V end was cut by 3 bases, the J end by 4 bases, with 16 bases between. In nucleotides, the CDR3 is TGTGCCAGCAGCTTGGGGGGACTCAGGATTTACGAGCAGTACTTC. Amino acid sequence: CASSLGGLRIYEQYF.

This clonotype was recorded at least ten times. The chain joins TRBV28 to TRBJ1-1; D is ambiguous. Germline CDR1 reads MDHEN; CDR2 reads SYDVKM. CDR3 size: 16 residues. Trimming removed 3 bases at V and 0 bases at J, with 14 bases between. CDR3 sequence (DNA): TGTGCCAGCAGTTTTGTCGTCGGGCAAATGAACACTGAAGCTTTCTTT. Amino acids: CASSFVVGQMNTEAFF.

As concerns this clonotype: The germline gene is not matched at one end of the junction; a read error may be the cause. The rearrangement links TRBV12-3 or TRBV12-4 to TRBJ2-3; D unclear. This CDR3 is built from 12 residues. CDR3 amino acids: CASSLITNTQYF. The CDR3 DNA is TGTGCCAGCAGTTTAATCACAAATACGCAGTATTTT.

This clonotype has a count of ten or more. The genes are TRBV7-2 and TRBJ2-3; perhaps TRBD2 as D (6 bases). The CDR3 contains 14 residues. Germline CDR1 and CDR2: SGHTA and FQGNSA. V lost 5 bases to trimming and J lost 9 bases, with 18 bases between them. Written as DNA, the CDR3 is TGTGCCAGCAGCCCTATGCGGGGTCTAGGGACGCAGTATTTT. Amino acid sequence: CASSPMRGLGTQYF.

Many counts were recorded for this clonotype. This CDR3 reads CASSLGTSGGAGRETQYF. The CDR3 DNA sequence: TGCGCCAGCAGCCTCGGGACTAGCGGGGGGGCAGGTCGGGAGACCCAGTACTTC. V gene TRBV4-3 combines with J gene TRBJ2-5, with 16 bases aligning to TRBD2. V trimming: 4 bases; J trimming: 5 bases; junction bases outside the gene matches: 10. Germline lookup yields CDR1 LGHNA and CDR2 YSLEER. CDR3 length: 18 amino acids.

At least ten counts were recorded for this clonotype. V gene TRBV7-7 combines with J gene TRBJ2-1; D may correspond to TRBD1 or TRBD2 (5 bases each). V lost 5 bases and J lost 6, with 11 bases in between. Germline values: CDR1 SSHAT, CDR2 FNYEAQ (reference sequence). The CDR3 length is 13 residues. In DNA form, the CDR3 reads TGTGCCAGCAGCCTAGGGACGGTCAATGAGCAGTTCTTC. Translated, it gives CASSLGTVNEQFF. Full variable domain (missing parts from reference TRBV7-7 and TRBJ2-1): GAGVSQSPRYKVTKRGQDVTLRCDPISSHATLYWYQQALGQGPEFLTYFNYEAQPDKSGLPSDRFSAERPEGSISTLTIQRTEQRDSAMYRCASSLGTVNEQFFGPGTRLTVL.

This clonotype was seen many times. The rearrangement uses TRBV7-9 and TRBJ2-1, with 7 nucleotides matching TRBD1. With V trimmed by 5 bases and J by 0 bases, 4 bases remained unmatched. Per germline, CDR1 SEHNR and CDR2 FQNEAQ (reference sequence). The CDR3 length is 15 residues. In DNA, the CDR3 is TGTGCCAGCAGCCATTACAGGGGCTCCTACAATGAGCAGTTCTTC. Its protein is CASSHYRGSYNEQFF.

At least ten counts were recorded for this clonotype. CDR3 in amino acids: CASSPRPNTGELFF. The CDR3 DNA sequence: TGTGCCAGCAGCCCGCGCCCTAACACCGGGGAGCTGTTTTTT. V gene TRBV3-1 combines with J gene TRBJ2-2; no clear D. This CDR3 has 14 residues. V lost 4 bases to trimming and J lost 2 bases, with 8 bases between them. Germline-derived CDR1 and CDR2 are LGHDT and YNNKEL (reference sequence). Variable domain in full (rest from reference TRBV3-1 and TRBJ2-2): DTAVSQTPKYLVTQMGNDKSIKCEQNLGHDTMYWYKQDSKKFLKIMFSYNNKELIINETVPNRFSPKSPDKAHLNLHINSLELGDSAVYFCASSPRPNTGELFFGEGSRLTVL.

The table lists this clonotype with many counts. The chain couples TRBV11-2 to TRBJ1-1, with D unresolved. CDR3 length: 13 amino acids. V lost 1 base and J lost 6, with 9 bases in between. CDR1 and CDR2 from the germline V gene are SGHAT and FQNNGV. CDR3 amino acids: CASSLGRRAEAFF. As DNA, the CDR3 is TGTGCCAGCAGCTTAGGGCGGAGGGCTGAAGCTTTCTTT. The full variable domain, with the rest looked up from reference TRBV11-2 and TRBJ1-1, is EAGVAQSPRYKIIEKRQSVAFWCNPISGHATLYWYQQILGQGPKLLIQFQNNGVVDDSQLPKDRFSAERLKGVDSTLKIQPAKLEDSAVYLCASSLGRRAEAFFGQGTRLTVV.

The chain joins TRBV6-2 or TRBV6-3 to TRBJ1-1; perhaps TRBD1 as D (5 bases). From germline, CDR1 is MNHEY and CDR2 SVGEGT. The CDR3 length is 13 residues. The V end lost 4 bases, the J end lost 11 bases, and 17 bases lay between the germline ends. Written as DNA, the CDR3 is TGTGCCAGCAGTTCCGGACATGTGCCCACGGCTTTCTTT. Residues: CASSSGHVPTAFF.

This clonotype was counted a few times. The chain combines TRBV14 with TRBJ1-2; 8 bases line up with TRBD1. The CDR3 contains 15 residues. The J segment lost 8 bases and the V segment lost 4 bases, leaving 12 bases of the junction unmatched. Germline CDR1 reads SGHDN; CDR2 reads FVKESK. This CDR3 is CASSRAGTGTGGYTF. The CDR3 DNA follows: TGTGCCAGCAGCCGAGCCGGGACAGGCACCGGGGGCTACACCTTC.

This clonotype was seen many times. This chain uses TRBV6-2 or TRBV6-3 with TRBJ2-5; TRBD2 matches 9 bases. The germline CDR1 and CDR2 sequences are MNHEY and SVGEGT. Unmatched junction bases numbered 4, after V lost 2 bases and J lost 3 bases. The CDR3 runs to 15 residues. The CDR3 DNA is TGTGCCAGCAGTTACACGGCTAGCGGGGAAGAGACCCAGTACTTC. This translates into CASSYTASGEETQYF.

This clonotype was observed at least ten times. The chain couples TRBV27 to TRBJ1-5; D not certain. V shed 5 bases and J shed 2 bases, with 13 bases lying between them. The CDR3 covers 15 residues. From germline, CDR1 is MNHEY and CDR2 SMNVEV (reference sequence). The CDR3: CASSPLGQGNQPQHF. CDR3 sequence (DNA): TGTGCCAGCAGTCCATTGGGCCAGGGCAATCAGCCCCAGCATTTT.